These 30 T cell receptor beta chains were sequenced from one sample in a study of T cells in Graves' hyperthyroidism and ophthalmopathy. Template material for amplifying TCR beta CDR3 regions consisted of RNA transcripts. The TCR CDR3 first-round RT-PCR relied on the HTBI primer set. Via MiXCR, TCRdb re-called the multiplex PCR reads, giving one row per CDR3 protein. Among approximately 100,000 distinct CDR3 sequences listed, roughly 47% were seen once. The source material was blood. The receptors originated from a man in his forties with Graves' hyperthyroidism.

The chain combines TRBV11-2 with TRBJ2-6, with 7 nucleotides matching TRBD1. The trim removed 6 bases at V and 2 bases at J, leaving 16 bases unmatched. The germline V gene encodes CDR1 SGHAT and CDR2 FQNNGV. The CDR3 runs 19 residues. The CDR3 nucleotides are TGTGCCAGCAGTTTATTGAGACAGGGCAAAGACCCTGGGGCCAACGTCCTGACTTTC. Residues: CASSLLRQGKDPGANVLTF. The variable domain in full, with the rest retrieved from reference TRBV11-2 and TRBJ2-6, is EAGVAQSPRYKIIEKRQSVAFWCNPISGHATLYWYQQILGQGPKLLIQFQNNGVVDDSQLPKDRFSAERLKGVDSTLKIQPAKLEDSAVYLCASSLLRQGKDPGANVLTFGAGSRLTVL.

This clonotype was observed many times. V usage is TRBV2 and J usage is TRBJ1-1, with D perhaps matching TRBD1 (6 bases). The CDR3 consists of 16 residues. V shed 6 bases and J shed 4 bases, with 21 bases lying between them. Germline loops: CDR1 SNHLY, CDR2 FYNNEI. The CDR3 coding sequence is TGTGCCAGCAGAGGGGGGACCATTGGATCGGGCACTGAAGCTTTCTTT. Its translation: CASRGGTIGSGTEAFF.

In its sample, this clonotype was seen many times. This sequence joins TRBV20-1 and TRBJ1-6, with D tentatively TRBD1 (5 bases). This CDR3 is 15 amino acids long. V lost 5 bases and J 9 bases, leaving 20 bases between the germline ends. Germline V CDR1 and CDR2: DFQATT, SNEGSKA (reference sequence). In DNA form, the CDR3 reads TGCAGTGCTGCTCACGGGGCGAGTAAAGTTTCACCCCTCCACTTT. It specifies CSAAHGASKVSPLHF.

The sample holds many counts of this clonotype. The chain has TRBV5-1 and TRBJ1-1; D gene ambiguous. V lost 0 bases, J lost 0 bases, and 9 bases lay in between. This CDR3 comprises 15 residues. Per germline, CDR1 SGHRS and CDR2 YFSETQ. CDR3 sequence (DNA): TGCGCCAGCAGCTTGGGCCAGACCATGAACACTGAAGCTTTCTTT. It yields the protein CASSLGQTMNTEAFF.

Ten or more counts support this clonotype. This chain uses TRBV2 with TRBJ1-1; TRBD1 agrees at 7 bases. Trimming at V came to 6 bases and at J to 4 bases, leaving 8 bases not matched to a gene. CDR1 is SNHLY and CDR2 is FYNNEI in the germline V gene. The CDR3 extends over 14 amino acids. This CDR3 is CASRPSDRATEAFF. Here the CDR3 DNA reads TGTGCCAGCAGGCCATCAGACAGGGCCACTGAAGCTTTCTTT.

V and J are TRBV5-1 and TRBJ1-3; TRBD1 might be the D (6 bases). Trimming took 4 bases from V and 0 from J, leaving 17 bases between them. Looked up from germline, CDR1 is SGHRS and CDR2 is YFSETQ. The CDR3 is made up of 17 amino acids. The CDR3 DNA reads TGCGCCAGCAGCCCTATGACAGGAACCTACTCTGGAAACACCATATATTTT. Translated, it gives CASSPMTGTYSGNTIYF.

The CDR3: CASSDSGNNEQFF. In DNA, the CDR3 is TGTGCCAGCAGTGACTCGGGTAACAATGAGCAGTTCTTC. The chain has TRBV6-4 and TRBJ2-1; D is unclear. CDR3 size: 13 residues. V was clipped by 0 bases and J by 5 bases, with 5 bases between them. The V gene's germline CDR1 is MRHNA and CDR2 SNTAGT.

The chain is built from TRBV6-1 and TRBJ2-2; 12 bases line up with TRBD2. The germline V gene encodes CDR1 MNHNS and CDR2 SASEGT. CDR3 length equals 17 residues. The trim removed 6 bases at V and 0 bases at J, leaving 5 bases unmatched. CDR3 in amino acids: CASSNRLAGANTGELFF. CDR3 DNA: TGTGCCAGCAGCAACCGACTAGCGGGAGCGAACACCGGGGAGCTGTTTTTT.

The table lists this clonotype with many counts. The chain has TRBV19 and TRBJ1-5; tentatively, D is TRBD1 (5 bases). Trimming pared 5 bases from V and 7 bases from J, leaving 21 bases between. The germline V gene has CDR1 LNHDA and CDR2 SQIVND (reference sequence). The CDR3 length is 16 residues. The CDR3 loop reads CASSFRDSRSGQPQHF. DNA for the CDR3: TGTGCCAGTAGTTTCCGGGACTCCCGGTCAGGGCAGCCCCAGCATTTT.

This clonotype was observed many times. The chain has TRBV27 and TRBJ1-2, with 10 bases matching TRBD1. The V gene's germline CDR1 is MNHEY and CDR2 SMNVEV (reference sequence). The V gene end was trimmed by 10 bases and the J gene end by 6 bases; junction bases not matched to a gene: 8. The CDR3 spans 13 residues. The CDR3 sequence is CATRLTGGHGYTF. CDR3 DNA sequence: TGTGCCACCCGACTGACAGGGGGCCATGGCTACACCTTC.

This clonotype appeared a single time. The rearrangement links TRBV2 to TRBJ2-1; TRBD1 is a possible D gene (6 bases). The V end lost 8 bases, the J end lost 2 bases, and 7 bases lay between the germline ends. Germline V gene sequence: CDR1 SNHLY, CDR2 FYNNEI. The CDR3 has 12 amino acids. Here the CDR3 DNA reads TGTGCCAGCGGGGGCGCCTACAATGAGCAGTTCTTC. It yields the protein CASGGAYNEQFF.

Concerning this clonotype: This clone may be a read error of a much larger clone one base away. This chain connects TRBV2 to TRBJ1-1; D unresolved. Germline V gives CDR1 SNHLY, CDR2 FYNNEI. There are 13 residues in the CDR3. The CDR3 sequence: CASSDGDFVEALF. For the CDR3, the DNA is TGTGCCAGCAGTGATGGGGATTTTGTTGAAGCTCTCTTT.

CDR3 residues: CASGRLYSSGNTIYF. The CDR3 DNA reads as TGTGCCAGCGGTAGACTGTACTCTAGTGGAAACACCATATATTTT. The rearrangement joins TRBV6-1 to TRBJ1-3; D gene unclear. Germline lookup yields CDR1 MNHNS and CDR2 SASEGT. The V and J ends lost 8 bases and 3 bases respectively, with 17 bases between them. The CDR3 loop spans 15 amino acids.

This clonotype was seen many times. The chain employs TRBV2 and TRBJ1-5, with D hard to call. This CDR3 has 14 residues. Trimming took 3 bases from V and 6 from J, leaving 12 bases between them. Per the germline V gene, CDR1 is SNHLY and CDR2 is FYNNEI. CDR3 bases: TGTGCCAGCAGTGAGGGCCAGAACTTTCAGCCCCAGCATTTT. Translation: CASSEGQNFQPQHF. The whole variable domain, filled in from reference TRBV2 and TRBJ1-5, reads EPEVTQTPSHQVTQMGQEVILRCVPISNHLYFYWYRQILGQKVEFLVSFYNNEISEKSEIFDDQFSVERPDGSNFTLKIRSTKLEDSAMYFCASSEGQNFQPQHFGDGTRLSIL.

Ten or more counts support this clonotype. The chain carries TRBV6-4 and TRBJ2-7; the match to TRBD1 covers 8 bases. V gave up 4 bases and J gave up 4 bases; unmatched junction bases: 15. This CDR3 is built from 17 residues. Germline loops: CDR1 MRHNA, CDR2 SNTAGT. The CDR3 DNA is TGTGCCAGCAGTGGCAGACGAAGGGACAGGACCATATACGAGCAGTACTTC. As protein: CASSGRRRDRTIYEQYF.

This clonotype occurred many times. The CDR3 DNA sequence: TGTGCCAGCGGGACCTCCTACGAGCAGTACTTC. This translates into CASGTSYEQYF. The V and J genes are TRBV6-5 and TRBJ2-7, with D perhaps TRBD1 or TRBD2 (5 bases each). V was pared by 8 bases and J by 0 bases, with 5 bases between. CDR1 is MNHEY and CDR2 is SVGAGI in the germline V gene. This CDR3 is built from 11 residues.

Ten or more counts support this clonotype. V usage is TRBV6-6 and J usage is TRBJ2-7, with D tentatively TRBD2 (6 bases). This CDR3 contains 12 residues. V was cut by 8 bases and J by 3 bases, with 11 bases left in between. Germline assignment: CDR1 MNHNY and CDR2 SVGAGI (reference sequence). This CDR3 is CASFSGVYEQYF. DNA of the CDR3: TGTGCCAGCTTTTCGGGGGTCTACGAGCAGTACTTC.

The sample holds a few counts of this clonotype. V gene TRBV3-1 combines with J gene TRBJ1-6; TRBD1 is a possible D gene (5 bases). The V gene lost 1 base and the J gene lost 4 bases, with 11 bases spanning the gap. There are 16 residues in the CDR3. Germline assignment: CDR1 LGHDT and CDR2 YNNKEL (reference sequence). DNA for the CDR3: TGTGCCAGCAGCCAAGCCGGACAACTTTATAATTCACCCCTCCACTTT. This translates into CASSQAGQLYNSPLHF. The whole variable domain, remainder taken from reference TRBV3-1 and TRBJ1-6, is DTAVSQTPKYLVTQMGNDKSIKCEQNLGHDTMYWYKQDSKKFLKIMFSYNNKELIINETVPNRFSPKSPDKAHLNLHINSLELGDSAVYFCASSQAGQLYNSPLHFGNGTRLTVT.

The chain is built from TRBV29-1 and TRBJ1-1; no definite D call. Looked up from germline, CDR1 is SQVTM and CDR2 is ANQGSEA. The length of the CDR3 is 13 residues. V was pared by 6 bases and J by 4 bases, with 15 bases between. CDR3 amino acids: CSVGWGVGTEAFF. The CDR3, as DNA: TGCAGCGTGGGTTGGGGAGTCGGCACTGAAGCTTTCTTT.

This clonotype appeared many times. This sequence joins TRBV7-2 and TRBJ1-1, with a possible D match to TRBD1 (5 bases). V lost 1 base, J lost 5 bases, and 11 bases lay in between. The CDR3 extends over 14 amino acids. CDR1 is SGHTA, CDR2 FQGNSA, per germline. In nucleotides, the CDR3 is TGTGCCAGCAGCTTAGTTCCGGGGGGGACTGAAGCTTTCTTT. Translating gives CASSLVPGGTEAFF.

V is TRBV5-4 and J is TRBJ2-1; the D gene is possibly TRBD1 (8 bases). The CDR3 has 14 amino acids. Germline CDR1 reads SGHNT; CDR2 reads YYREEE (reference sequence). Trimming shortened V by 4 bases and J by 7 bases, and 15 bases separated the two germline ends. The CDR3 loop reads CASSQDREGNEQFF. The CDR3 nucleotides read TGTGCCAGCAGCCAGGACAGGGAGGGGAATGAGCAGTTCTTC.

This clonotype came up many times. The chain uses TRBV4-1 and TRBJ2-7; the match to TRBD2 covers 8 bases. CDR3 length equals 16 residues. J was trimmed by 2 bases and V by 1 base; bases with no gene match: 7. The germline CDR1 and CDR2 sequences are MGHRA and YSYEKL. CDR3 in amino acids: CASSQVWTGGPYEQYF. The CDR3 DNA sequence: TGCGCCAGCAGCCAAGTTTGGACGGGGGGGCCCTACGAGCAGTACTTC.

The chain carries TRBV5-1 and TRBJ2-3; D perhaps matches TRBD2 (5 bases). Trimming removed 0 bases from V and 4 bases from J, with 9 bases in between. The length of the CDR3 is 14 residues. CDR1 and CDR2 from the germline V gene are SGHRS and YFSETQ. CDR3 loop: CASSLGGQADTQYF. The CDR3, as DNA: TGCGCCAGCAGCTTGGGAGGGCAGGCAGATACGCAGTATTTT. Full variable domain (missing parts from reference TRBV5-1 and TRBJ2-3): KAGVTQTPRYLIKTRGQQVTLSCSPISGHRSVSWYQQTPGQGLQFLFEYFSETQRNKGNFPGRFSGRQFSNSRSEMNVSTLELGDSALYLCASSLGGQADTQYFGPGTRLTVL.

This clonotype was recorded many times. V gene TRBV7-2 combines with J gene TRBJ2-7, with D unresolved. The CDR3 length is 16 residues. CDR1 is SGHTA, CDR2 FQGNSA, per germline. V was shortened by 5 bases and J by 1 base, with 18 bases between the two germline ends. CDR3 sequence (DNA): TGTGCCAGCAGCCGGCCGTTTAATAGCCGGTCCTACGAGCAGTACTTC. This encodes CASSRPFNSRSYEQYF. Together with reference TRBV7-2 and TRBJ2-7, the CDR3 gives the full variable domain: GAGVSQSPSNKVTEKGKDVELRCDPISGHTALYWYRQSLGQGLEFLIYFQGNSAPDKSGLPSDRFSAERTGGSVSTLTIQRTQQEDSAVYLCASSRPFNSRSYEQYFGPGTRLTVT.

V and J are TRBV29-1 and TRBJ1-2; D remains unclear. With 4 bases removed from V and 7 bases from J, the gap between germline ends came to 16 bases. The CDR3 has 13 amino acids. Per germline, CDR1 SQVTM and CDR2 ANQGSEA. Written as DNA, the CDR3 is TGCAGCGTTGTAAGACGCGGGATGCTTGGCTACACCTTC. Its protein is CSVVRRGMLGYTF.

The chain uses TRBV20-1 and TRBJ2-5; 7 nucleotides agree with TRBD1. Trimming removed 6 bases from V and 9 bases from J; junction bases left unmatched: 13. This CDR3 contains 13 residues. Germline CDR1 and CDR2: DFQATT and SNEGSKA (reference sequence). The CDR3 DNA reads as TGCAGTGCCGCCCAGGGGGTAGGACAGCCCCAGTACTTC. It codes for CSAAQGVGQPQYF.

This clonotype was observed a few times. The chain carries TRBV6-2 or TRBV6-3 and TRBJ2-5, with D perhaps matching TRBD2 (5 bases). V lost 4 bases and J 7 bases, leaving 19 bases between the germline ends. The CDR3 sequence is 15 residues long. Germline V gene lookup returns CDR1 MNHEY and CDR2 SVGEGT. The CDR3 here is CASSLSAAPAATQYF. The CDR3, as DNA: TGTGCCAGCAGTTTGTCAGCGGCCCCGGCAGCGACCCAGTACTTC.

This clonotype was picked up many times. V gene TRBV6-5 combines with J gene TRBJ2-7, with 7 bases fitting TRBD1. The CDR3 length is 16 residues. Germline V CDR1 and CDR2: MNHEY, SVGAGI. The J segment lost 3 bases and the V segment lost 5 bases, leaving 13 bases of the junction unmatched. In nucleotides, the CDR3 is TGTGCCAGCAGTCTGGGGGTCGGGACAGCCTTCTACGAGCAGTACTTC. It specifies CASSLGVGTAFYEQYF.

This clonotype was recorded only once. V and J are TRBV7-6 and TRBJ2-1, with unresolved D. The germline gives CDR1 SGHVS, CDR2 FNYEAQ. The V gene lost 1 base and the J gene lost 12 bases, with 4 bases spanning the gap. The CDR3 totals 10 residues. The chain's CDR3 is CASSLDLQFF. The DNA for the CDR3 is TGTGCCAGCAGCTTAGATTTGCAGTTCTTC. The full variable domain, completed using reference TRBV7-6 and TRBJ2-1, is GAGVSQSPRYKVTKRGQDVALRCDPISGHVSLYWYRQALGQGPEFLTYFNYEAQQDKSGLPNDRFSAERPEGSISTLTIQRTEQRDSAMYRCASSLDLQFFGPGTRLTVL.

The chain recombines TRBV15 with TRBJ2-1; D gene ambiguous. The CDR3 covers 12 residues. CDR1 and CDR2 (germline): LNHNV, YYDKDF (reference sequence). Trimming pared 0 bases from V and 10 bases from J, leaving 7 bases between. The CDR3 DNA reads as TGTGCCACCAGCAGAGATCGGTACGAGCAGTTCTTC. It specifies CATSRDRYEQFF.